This T cell receptor (beta chain) appears in the sequencing data of a study of kidney transplant recipient with SARS-CoV-2 infection. The CDR3 extends over 17 amino acids. One entry per CDR3 protein, called by TCRdb with MiXCR from the reads. The table has about 240,000 distinct CDR3 sequences, 25% to 30% seen once. The genes are TRBV8-2 and TRBJ2-4; the table's D call, TRBD1, was not checked against the DNA. TRBV8-2 is flagged as a pseudogene. This sequence originates from a male patient aged 30 to 40 who had COVID-19 and was a kidney transplant recipient. A subset of T cells may come from the graft donor. This sample comprised a blood sample, obtained at baseline and on day 111 from a kidney transplant recipient. CDR3 residues: CGTIYRITQSRASVPTF. The CDR3 bases are TGTGGCACTATCTATAGGATAACACAAAGTCGGGCCAGCGTCCCGACTTTC.